This T cell receptor beta chain was obtained from a study of blood T cell repertoires in COVID-19. Germline CDR1 is KGHSH and CDR2 is LQKENI. The CDR3 consists of 14 residues. The V and J ends lost 6 bases and 7 bases respectively, with 19 bases between them. Repertoires were generated with immunoSEQ multiplex PCR, while TCRdb's copy carries only in-frame clones and drops some. The profile shows approximately 80,000 clones, 90% of them singletons. This clone is a singleton in its sample. The V call is TRBV18, the J call TRBJ2-7; D is perhaps TRBD1 (6 bases). Specimen: peripheral blood. This receptor was identified in a woman aged 50 to 65 in a cohort sampled during active COVID-19. The CDR3 DNA reads as TGTGCCAGCTCCCCTGACAGGACTTTTGGGGAGCAGTACTTC. This translates into CASSPDRTFGEQYF.